The 10 T cell receptor beta chains in this list originate from one sample, sequenced in a study of graft-versus-host responses after intestinal transplantation. Using immunoSEQ multiplex PCR, the repertoire was profiled, and TCRdb retains in-frame clones only, with some absent. Of over 3,500 clones detected, around three quarters appear once; the ten largest clones hold under 8.5%. Researchers processed graft tissue to release intraepithelial and lamina propria lymphocytes. The sample consisted of ileum tissue, taken 9 days after transplant. The source is a human patient who received an intestinal transplant, so some T cells may come from the graft donor.

The genes are TRBV6-5 and TRBJ2-3; TRBD2 aligns across 10 bases. Trimming removed 0 bases from V and 4 bases from J; junction bases left unmatched: 1. Germline assignment: CDR1 MNHEY and CDR2 SVGAGI. This CDR3 spans 15 amino acids. The CDR3 bases are TGTGCCAGCAGTTACTCAGCGGGGGGGCCAGATACGCAGTATTTT. Translating gives CASSYSAGGPDTQYF.

For the CDR3, the DNA is TGTGCCAGCAGTGTGATCTACGAGCAGTACTTC. This sequence encodes CASSVIYEQYF. This sequence joins TRBV6-1 and TRBJ2-7; D not resolved. V shed 4 bases and J shed 3 bases, with 4 bases lying between them. Germline V gene sequence: CDR1 MNHNS, CDR2 SASEGT. This CDR3 comprises 11 residues.

The J gene is TRBJ2-2, the V gene TRBV25-1; possible D gene TRBD2, 7 bases. The CDR3 runs to 13 residues. Looked up from germline, CDR1 is MGHDK and CDR2 is SYGVNS. V was cut by 8 bases and J by 4 bases, with 11 bases left in between. The CDR3 spells CASGGGGTGELFF. CDR3 DNA: TGTGCCAGCGGGGGGGGCGGCACCGGGGAGCTGTTTTTT.

V is TRBV25-1 and J is TRBJ2-1, with 9 nucleotides matching TRBD2. Germline assignment: CDR1 MGHDK and CDR2 SYGVNS. Losses at the gene ends were 3 bases for V and 7 bases for J; bases not matched to a gene: 13. The CDR3 extends over 17 amino acids. The CDR3 DNA reads as TGTGCCAGCAGTGACCCCGAGTACCAGCGGGGGGTTAATGAGCAGTTCTTC. This translates into CASSDPEYQRGVNEQFF.

The gene calls are TRBV5-1 and TRBJ2-3, with D maybe TRBD2 (6 bases). This CDR3 is built from 15 residues. V lost 0 bases and J 7 bases, leaving 15 bases between the germline ends. The germline CDR1 and CDR2 sequences are SGHRS and YFSETQ. The CDR3 nucleotides are TGCGCCAGCAGCTTGGGCCTGACTAGTTTGCATACGCAGTATTTT. As protein: CASSLGLTSLHTQYF.

The chain uses TRBV7-3 and TRBJ2-1; unclear D gene. The V end lost 1 base, the J end lost 2 bases, and 6 bases lay between the germline ends. This CDR3 is 14 amino acids long. Per the germline V gene, CDR1 is SGHTA and CDR2 is FQGTGA. The DNA of the CDR3 is TGTGCCAGCAGCTTAAGTACTCCCTACAATGAGCAGTTCTTC. Its translation is CASSLSTPYNEQFF.

The J gene is TRBJ1-1, the V gene TRBV7-9; D remains ambiguous. V dropped 1 base and J dropped 3 bases, with 9 bases sitting between them. Germline-derived CDR1 and CDR2 are SEHNR and FQNEAQ (reference sequence). The CDR3 is 14 amino acids. CDR3 bases: TGTGCCAGCAGCTTAGATTGGTCGGACACTGAAGCTTTCTTT. Encoded protein: CASSLDWSDTEAFF.

The chain employs TRBV28 and TRBJ2-7; 7 bases are a match to TRBD1. V was clipped by 2 bases and J by 7 bases; unmatched bases: 14. The germline V gene encodes CDR1 MDHEN and CDR2 SYDVKM. This CDR3 spans 16 amino acids. CDR3 sequence (DNA): TGTGCCAGCAGTTTAACGGGACAGAGTTTTCGTAATGAGCAGTACTTC. Protein: CASSLTGQSFRNEQYF.

This chain uses TRBV29-1 with TRBJ1-2; 9 positions agree with TRBD1. The germline V gene encodes CDR1 SQVTM and CDR2 ANQGSEA. The length of the CDR3 is 14 residues. V lost 7 bases and J lost 0; bases outside the gene matches: 6. CDR3 nucleotides: TGCAGCGATCGAACAGGGGGCGCTAACTATGGCTACACCTTC. It translates to CSDRTGGANYGYTF.

The chain carries TRBV5-1 and TRBJ2-3; D is unresolved. CDR3 length: 13 residues. Trimming shortened V by 0 bases and J by 2 bases, and 4 bases separated the two germline ends. Germline V gene sequence: CDR1 SGHRS, CDR2 YFSETQ. In DNA, the CDR3 is TGCGCCAGCAGCTTGGGACACACAGATACGCAGTATTTT. Residues: CASSLGHTDTQYF.